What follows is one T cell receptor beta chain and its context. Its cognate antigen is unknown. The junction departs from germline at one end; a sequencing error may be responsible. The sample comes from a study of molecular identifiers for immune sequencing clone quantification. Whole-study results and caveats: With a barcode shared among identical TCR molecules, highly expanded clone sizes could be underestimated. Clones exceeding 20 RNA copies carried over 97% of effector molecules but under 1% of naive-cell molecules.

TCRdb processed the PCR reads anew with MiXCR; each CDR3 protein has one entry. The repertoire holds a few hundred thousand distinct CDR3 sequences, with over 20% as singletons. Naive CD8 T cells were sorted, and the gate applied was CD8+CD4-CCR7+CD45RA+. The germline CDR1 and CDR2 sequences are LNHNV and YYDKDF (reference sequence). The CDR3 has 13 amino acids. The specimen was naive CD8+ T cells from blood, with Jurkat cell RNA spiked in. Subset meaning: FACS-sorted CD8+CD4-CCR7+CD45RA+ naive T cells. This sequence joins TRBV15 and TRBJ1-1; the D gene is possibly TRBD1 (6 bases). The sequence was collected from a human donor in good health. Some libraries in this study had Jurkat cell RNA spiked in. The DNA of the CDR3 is TGTGCCGCCAGACCTACAGGGAGCTCTGAAGCTTTCTTT. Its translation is CAARPTGSSEAFF.